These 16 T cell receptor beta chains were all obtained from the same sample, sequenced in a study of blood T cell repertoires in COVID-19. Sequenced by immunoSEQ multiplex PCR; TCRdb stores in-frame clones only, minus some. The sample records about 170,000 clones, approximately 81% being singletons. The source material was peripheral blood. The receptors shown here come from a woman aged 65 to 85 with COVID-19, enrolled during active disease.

CDR3 in amino acids: CASSLKGQGRTDTQYF. The CDR3 bases are TGTGCCAGCAGCTTGAAGGGTCAGGGCCGTACAGATACGCAGTATTTT. V and J are TRBV5-4 and TRBJ2-3, with D perhaps TRBD1 (5 bases). Germline CDR1 reads SGHNT; CDR2 reads YYREEE (reference sequence). This CDR3 is built from 16 residues. Trimming removed 1 base at V and 3 bases at J, with 15 bases between.

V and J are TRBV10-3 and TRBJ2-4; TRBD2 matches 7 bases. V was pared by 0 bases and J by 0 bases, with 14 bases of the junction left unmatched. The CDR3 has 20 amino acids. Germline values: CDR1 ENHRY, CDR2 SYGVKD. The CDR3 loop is CAISESISNELAGAKNIQYF. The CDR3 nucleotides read TGTGCCATCAGTGAGTCGATAAGCAATGAGTTAGCGGGAGCCAAAAACATTCAGTACTTC.

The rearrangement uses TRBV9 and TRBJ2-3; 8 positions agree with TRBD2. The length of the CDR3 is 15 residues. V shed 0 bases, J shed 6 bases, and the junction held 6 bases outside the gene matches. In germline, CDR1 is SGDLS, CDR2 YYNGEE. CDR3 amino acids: CASSVVTGGPDTQYF. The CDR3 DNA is TGTGCCAGCAGCGTAGTGACGGGGGGGCCGGATACGCAGTATTTT.

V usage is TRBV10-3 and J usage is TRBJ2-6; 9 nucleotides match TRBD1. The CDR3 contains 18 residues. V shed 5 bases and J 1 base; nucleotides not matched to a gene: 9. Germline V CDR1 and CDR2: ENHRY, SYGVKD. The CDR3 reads CAISSGQGIGSGANVLTF. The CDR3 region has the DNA TGTGCCATCAGTAGCGGACAGGGGATAGGGTCTGGGGCCAACGTCCTGACTTTC.

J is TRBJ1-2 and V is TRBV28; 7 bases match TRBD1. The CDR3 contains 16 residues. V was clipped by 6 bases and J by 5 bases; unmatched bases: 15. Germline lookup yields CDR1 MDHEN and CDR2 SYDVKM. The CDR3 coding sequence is TGTGCCAGCAGGGGGATTGACCTACAGGGGAAGTATGGCTACACCTTC. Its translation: CASRGIDLQGKYGYTF.

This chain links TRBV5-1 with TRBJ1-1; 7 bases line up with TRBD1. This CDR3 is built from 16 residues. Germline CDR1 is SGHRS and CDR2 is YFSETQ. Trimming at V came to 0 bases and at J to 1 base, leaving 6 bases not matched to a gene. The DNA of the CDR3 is TGCGCCAGCAGCTTGGCCAGGGGGTTAAGGAACACTGAAGCTTTCTTT. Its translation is CASSLARGLRNTEAFF. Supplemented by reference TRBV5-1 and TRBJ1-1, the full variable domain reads KAGVTQTPRYLIKTRGQQVTLSCSPISGHRSVSWYQQTPGQGLQFLFEYFSETQRNKGNFPGRFSGRQFSNSRSEMNVSTLELGDSALYLCASSLARGLRNTEAFFGQGTRLTVV.

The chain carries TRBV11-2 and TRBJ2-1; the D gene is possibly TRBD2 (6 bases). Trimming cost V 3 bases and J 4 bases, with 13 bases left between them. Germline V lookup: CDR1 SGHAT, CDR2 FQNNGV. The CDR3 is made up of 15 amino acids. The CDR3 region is CASSLSGQTYNEQFF. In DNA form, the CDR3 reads TGTGCCAGCAGCTTGAGCGGGCAGACTTACAATGAGCAGTTCTTC.

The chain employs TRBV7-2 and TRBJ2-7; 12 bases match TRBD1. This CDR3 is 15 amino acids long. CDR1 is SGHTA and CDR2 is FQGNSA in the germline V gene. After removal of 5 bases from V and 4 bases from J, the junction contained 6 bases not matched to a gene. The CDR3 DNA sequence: TGTGCCAGCAGCCGGGGGGGACAGGGGGCTTACGAGCAGTACTTC. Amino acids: CASSRGGQGAYEQYF.

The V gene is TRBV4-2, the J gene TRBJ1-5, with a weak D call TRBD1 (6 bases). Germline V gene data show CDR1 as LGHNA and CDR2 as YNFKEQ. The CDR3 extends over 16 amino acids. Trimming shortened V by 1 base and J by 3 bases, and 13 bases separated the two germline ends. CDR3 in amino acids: CASSQAGGRNNQPQHF. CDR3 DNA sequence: TGTGCCAGCAGCCAAGCGGGGGGCAGGAACAATCAGCCCCAGCATTTT.

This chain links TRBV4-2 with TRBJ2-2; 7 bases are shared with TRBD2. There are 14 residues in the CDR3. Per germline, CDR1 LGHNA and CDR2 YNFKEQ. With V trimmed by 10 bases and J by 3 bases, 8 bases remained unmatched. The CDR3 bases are TGTGCCACTCGAAGGCTAGCGGACACCGGGGAGCTGTTTTTT. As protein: CATRRLADTGELFF.

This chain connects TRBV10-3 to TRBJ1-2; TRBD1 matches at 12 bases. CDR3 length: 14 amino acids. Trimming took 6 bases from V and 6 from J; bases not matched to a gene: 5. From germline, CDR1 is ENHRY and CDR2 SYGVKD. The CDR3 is CAISWDRGLNGYTF. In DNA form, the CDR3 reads TGTGCCATCAGCTGGGACAGGGGGCTCAATGGCTACACCTTC.

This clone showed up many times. The CDR3 spells CASSLAAGGPFEQYF. CDR3 DNA sequence: TGTGCCAGCAGCTTAGCGGCGGGAGGGCCGTTCGAGCAGTACTTC. V and J are TRBV11-2 and TRBJ2-7, with 9 nucleotides matching TRBD2. CDR1 and CDR2 (germline): SGHAT, FQNNGV. The CDR3 is 15 residues long. J was trimmed by 6 bases and V by 1 base; bases with no gene match: 7. The full variable domain, completed using reference TRBV11-2 and TRBJ2-7, is EAGVAQSPRYKIIEKRQSVAFWCNPISGHATLYWYQQILGQGPKLLIQFQNNGVVDDSQLPKDRFSAERLKGVDSTLKIQPAKLEDSAVYLCASSLAAGGPFEQYFGPGTRLTVT.

CDR3 sequence (DNA): TGTGCCAGCAGCTTGTACAGGGGCTACGAGCAGTACGTC. It specifies CASSLYRGYEQYV. The rearrangement links TRBV7-9 to TRBJ2-7, with TRBD1 matching 7 bases. Trimming took 3 bases from V and 3 from J; bases not matched to a gene: 2. The CDR3 has 13 residues. Germline V gives CDR1 SEHNR, CDR2 FQNEAQ (reference sequence).

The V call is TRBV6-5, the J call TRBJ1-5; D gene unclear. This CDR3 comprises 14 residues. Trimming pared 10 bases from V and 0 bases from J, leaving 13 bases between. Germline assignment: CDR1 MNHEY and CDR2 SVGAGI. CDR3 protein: CAILGLDSNQPQHF. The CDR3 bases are TGTGCCATCCTTGGACTTGATAGCAATCAGCCCCAGCATTTT.

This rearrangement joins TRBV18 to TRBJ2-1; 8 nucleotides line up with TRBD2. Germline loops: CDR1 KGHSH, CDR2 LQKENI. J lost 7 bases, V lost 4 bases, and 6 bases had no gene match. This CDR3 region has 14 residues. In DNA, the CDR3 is TGTGCCAGCTCACTGGCGGGGGGCCCAAATGAGCAGTTCTTC. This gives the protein CASSLAGGPNEQFF.

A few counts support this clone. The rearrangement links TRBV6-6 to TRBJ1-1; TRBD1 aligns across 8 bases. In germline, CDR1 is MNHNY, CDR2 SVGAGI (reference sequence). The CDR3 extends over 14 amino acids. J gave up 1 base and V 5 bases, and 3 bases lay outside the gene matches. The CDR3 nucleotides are TGTGCCAGCAGTCCAGGGGGCAGGAACACTGAAGCTTTCTTT. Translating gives CASSPGGRNTEAFF.